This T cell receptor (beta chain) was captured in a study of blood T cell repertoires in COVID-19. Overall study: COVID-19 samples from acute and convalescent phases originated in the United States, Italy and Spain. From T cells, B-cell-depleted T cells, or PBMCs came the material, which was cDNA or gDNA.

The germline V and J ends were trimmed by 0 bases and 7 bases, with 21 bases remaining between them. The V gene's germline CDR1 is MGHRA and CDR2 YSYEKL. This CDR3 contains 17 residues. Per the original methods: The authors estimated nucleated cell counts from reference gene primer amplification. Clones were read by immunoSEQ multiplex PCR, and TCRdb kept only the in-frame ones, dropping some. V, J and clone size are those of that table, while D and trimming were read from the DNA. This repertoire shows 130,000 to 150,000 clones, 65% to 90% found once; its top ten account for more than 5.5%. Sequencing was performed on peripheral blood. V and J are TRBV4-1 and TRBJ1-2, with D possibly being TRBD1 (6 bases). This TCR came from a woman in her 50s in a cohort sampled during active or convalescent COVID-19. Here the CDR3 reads CASSQDPKPGHPLGYTF. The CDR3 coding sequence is TGCGCCAGCAGCCAAGATCCTAAACCGGGACACCCCCTTGGCTACACCTTC.